Sequencing of this TCR beta chain was carried out in a study of cytomegalovirus exposure and HLA in healthy donors. Study-wide results and limits: Later, an analysis found that TCR clusters from the first cohort tended to co-occur in the 110 or so validation repertoires. Most TCR sequences showed up rarely, but some public TCRs showed up in many donors.

Donors were drawn from the roughly 120-subject validation cohort, separate from the approximately 670-subject first cohort. Trimming left V 4 bases short and J 0 bases short, with 12 bases between. This CDR3 is built from 16 residues. Germline CDR1 and CDR2: SGHAT and FQNNGV. Generated by immunoSEQ multiplex PCR, the TCRdb table keeps only in-frame clones and is missing some. In the table there are 95,000 to 120,000 clones, about 85% of which are singletons. A remark on this clone: The antigen is unknown.

The sequence was obtained from a woman aged 18-29 years in good health and CMV-seronegative. The sequencing sample was made of PBMCs. The gene calls are TRBV11-2 and TRBJ1-4, with a weak D call TRBD1 (6 bases). CDR3 in amino acids: CASSSGQQTTNEKLFF. In DNA, the CDR3 is TGTGCCAGCAGCTCCGGACAGCAGACAACTAATGAAAAACTGTTTTTT.